This T cell receptor (beta chain) emerged from a study of shared clonotypes between healthy human individuals. Study conclusions and caveats: Measured sharing among donors was expected to vary with sequencing depth. Estimated clonotype richness was generally higher in naive than memory subsets.

Selected positively for CCR7 and CD45RO-negative, naive CD8 cells excluded terminally differentiated effector memory CD45RA+ cells. Among the donors, all were Caucasian adults who lived in Nashville, Tennessee. The CDR3 spans 13 residues. V lost 4 bases and J 0 bases, leaving 7 bases between the germline ends. Germline CDR1 reads MGHDK; CDR2 reads SYGVNS. Regarding this clone: Its antigen is not identified. The sample contains more than one DNA sequence encoding this CDR3.

Assay execution proceeded at the deep level. Assay: immunoSEQ multiplex PCR; the TCRdb copy retains only in-frame clones and omits some. The sample shows about 2,100,000 clones, 93% of them seen only once. This sequence originates from a man younger than 30 in good health. Some clones in this sample may be carry-over from other donors' samples. The chain uses TRBV25-1 and TRBJ2-7, with a weak D call TRBD1 (6 bases). Sequencing used naive CD8+ T cells from PBMCs. This CDR3 is CASSVGGSYEQYF. The CDR3 DNA is TGTGCCAGCAGTGTAGGGGGCTCCTACGAGCAGTACTTC.